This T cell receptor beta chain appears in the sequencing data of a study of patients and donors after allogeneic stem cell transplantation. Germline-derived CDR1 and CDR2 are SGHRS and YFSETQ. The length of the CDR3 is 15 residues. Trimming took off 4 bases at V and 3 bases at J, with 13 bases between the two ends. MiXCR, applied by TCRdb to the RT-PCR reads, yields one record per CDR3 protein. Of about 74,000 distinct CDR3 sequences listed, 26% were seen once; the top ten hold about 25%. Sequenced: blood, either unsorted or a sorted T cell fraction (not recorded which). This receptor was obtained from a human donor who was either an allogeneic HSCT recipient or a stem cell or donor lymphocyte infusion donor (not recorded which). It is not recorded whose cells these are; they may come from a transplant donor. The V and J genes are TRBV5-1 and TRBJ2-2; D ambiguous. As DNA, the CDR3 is TGCGCCAGCAGCAAGACAAATCCCTACACCGGGGAGCTGTTTTTT. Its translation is CASSKTNPYTGELFF.